A selection of T cell receptor beta chains follows, all from one sample in a study of PD-1 blockade in classical Hodgkin lymphoma. Produced via immunoSEQ multiplex PCR; TCRdb's table is partial and in-frame only. The sample records about 21,000 clones, roughly 82% being singletons. Sample: CD8+ T cells from blood, taken before the fourth cycle of nivolumab. The receptors derive from a human donor with classical Hodgkin lymphoma. Each CDR3 is given with its conserved first and last residue. Fields, in order: J gene, D gene, clone size, V gene, CDR3 DNA, CDR3 protein. D genes are given only for firm matches. Only part of the rows carry a size: once, few, many, or a class if the clone is expanded.

TRBJ2-1	TRBD2	once	TRBV11-1	TGTGCCAGCAGCTCCGTCCGGGACTATGGCTCCTACAATGAGCAGTTCTTC	CASSSVRDYGSYNEQFF
TRBJ2-1	.	.	TRBV9	TGTGCCAGCAGCGTCACCCTCTGGGGGGCACCCTACAATGAGCAGTTCTTC	CASSVTLWGAPYNEQFF
TRBJ1-5	.	once	TRBV2	TGTGCCAGCAGTGAAGCTTTAGGACAGCCCCAGCATTTT	CASSEALGQPQHF
TRBJ2-2	TRBD1	.	TRBV30	TGTGCCTGGGGGGACAGGGGTAACACCGGGGAGCTGTTTTTT	CAWGDRGNTGELFF
TRBJ2-7	.	once	TRBV11-2	TGTGCCAGCAGCTTAGGCTCAGTCCGCGGAGGGGGGGACGAGCAGTACTTC	CASSLGSVRGGGDEQYF
TRBJ2-7	TRBD1	.	TRBV6-6	TGTGCCAGTATGGACAGGGGTAACTACGAGCAGTACTTC	CASMDRGNYEQYF
TRBJ1-4	.	.	TRBV4-3	TGCGCCAGCAGCCAAGGCAGGCCCATAACCCAAAAACTGTTTTTT	CASSQGRPITQKLFF
TRBJ2-1	.	.	TRBV6-5	TGTGCCAGTAAGGGCTCCTACAATGAGCAGTTCTTC	CASKGSYNEQFF
TRBJ1-2	.	.	TRBV30	TGTGCCTGGCACCGGGGGGCCTATGGCTACACCTTC	CAWHRGAYGYTF
TRBJ1-1	TRBD1	.	TRBV19	TGTGCCAGTAGTACCTCGACAGGGGGCTATGCTAACACTGAAGCTTTCTTT	CASSTSTGGYANTEAFF
TRBJ1-2	.	few	TRBV7-2	TGTGCCAGCAGCTTAATCTCTCAGGGCGACACCTTC	CASSLISQGDTF
TRBJ2-7	.	.	TRBV25-1	TGTGCCAGCACGGTGGGGGAAGTCGACGAGCAGTACTTC	CASTVGEVDEQYF
TRBJ2-2	.	.	TRBV21-1	TGTGCCAGCAGCAAACAGGACAGGGCCTTAACAATTGCGAACACCGGGGAGCTGTTTTTT	CASSKQDRALTIANTGELFF
TRBJ2-4	.	.	TRBV6-1	TGTGCCAGCAGTGATACAGGACTAGCCAAAAACATTCAGTACTTC	CASSDTGLAKNIQYF
TRBJ1-1	.	.	TRBV19	TGTGCCAGTAGTCCGACAGACACTGAAGCTTTCTTT	CASSPTDTEAFF
TRBJ2-7	.	.	TRBV13	TGTGCCAGCAGCGCTAGGGTATACGAGCAGTACTTC	CASSARVYEQYF
TRBJ1-2	.	large	TRBV27	TGTGCCAGCAGTGCCCTCCTTGGGGGGGCGGCGGGCTACACCTTC	CASSALLGGAAGYTF
TRBJ1-3	.	.	TRBV7-9	TGTGCCAGCAGCCAGATAAGACAGCTAAACACCATATATTTT	CASSQIRQLNTIYF
TRBJ1-5	TRBD1	.	TRBV23-1	TGCGCCAGCAGGACTTTAACAGGGGACAATCAGCCCCAGCATTTT	CASRTLTGDNQPQHF
TRBJ1-1	TRBD1	.	TRBV19	TGTGCCAGTAGTATTTTGACAGGGGGGAACACTGAAGCTTTCTTT	CASSILTGGNTEAFF
TRBJ2-2	TRBD2	few	TRBV2	TGTGCCAGCCGTCGCGGGGGAGACACCGGGGAGCTGTTTTTT	CASRRGGDTGELFF
TRBJ1-2	.	.	TRBV14	TGTGCCAGCAGCCAAGTGGCGACAGGCTATGGCTACACCTTC	CASSQVATGYGYTF
TRBJ2-1	.	.	TRBV7-8	TGTGCCAGCAGCTTAGGGGGAGACTACTCCTACAATGAGCAGTTCTTC	CASSLGGDYSYNEQFF
TRBJ1-1	.	.	TRBV27	TGTGCCAGCAGTTTAGGTCGGACTCTGAACACTGAAGCTTTCTTT	CASSLGRTLNTEAFF
TRBJ2-7	.	.	TRBV7-9	TGTGCCAGCAGCTTAGTGACGGTCTACGAGCAGTACTTC	CASSLVTVYEQYF
TRBJ1-2	.	.	TRBV5-1	TGCGCCAGCAGCTTGGGGCAGGGAAGTCTAAGGGACTATGGCTACACCTTC	CASSLGQGSLRDYGYTF